The 10 T cell receptor beta chains below were found in one sample sequenced in a study of T cell responses to AZD1222 COVID-19 vaccine. Some clones are missing from TCRdb's copy, which holds only in-frame ones; the method was immunoSEQ multiplex PCR. The data hold 200,000 or so clones, with about 89% observed a single time. The sample was peripheral blood, taken on day 0 of MenACWY control vaccination. Receptors were obtained from an adult in good health.

This clone was picked up one time. The chain recombines TRBV6-5 with TRBJ2-5; D is ambiguous. Germline V gene data show CDR1 as MNHEY and CDR2 as SVGAGI. The CDR3 extends over 12 amino acids. V lost 5 bases, J lost 0 bases, and 4 bases lay in between. CDR3 nucleotides: TGTGCCAGCAGTCTACACCAAGAGACCCAGTACTTC. This encodes CASSLHQETQYF.

The V call is TRBV25-1, the J call TRBJ1-2, with 7 bases lining up with TRBD1. V lost 3 bases and J lost 8; bases outside the gene matches: 3. CDR3 length: 12 residues. Germline V lookup: CDR1 MGHDK, CDR2 SYGVNS. The CDR3 sequence is CASSEDRYGYTF. The DNA of the CDR3 is TGTGCCAGCAGTGAGGACAGGTACGGCTACACCTTC.

The chain joins TRBV23-1 to TRBJ1-3; D is perhaps TRBD1 (6 bases). TRBV23-1 is an ORF for which the function is uncertain. The CDR3 runs to 15 residues. The V end lost 7 bases, the J end lost 2 bases, and 15 bases lay between the germline ends. The CDR3 DNA reads as TGCGCCAGCATTTCCCGGGGGCCACCTGGAAACACCATATATTTT. Amino acids: CASISRGPPGNTIYF.

This chain links TRBV15 with TRBJ2-1, with 8 positions matching TRBD2. V trimming: 3 bases; J trimming: 3 bases; junction bases outside the gene matches: 10. The CDR3 has 17 residues. CDR1 is LNHNV and CDR2 is YYDKDF in the germline V gene (reference sequence). The CDR3: CATSRDELAEDYNEQFF. The DNA of the CDR3 is TGTGCCACCAGCAGGGATGAACTAGCGGAAGACTACAATGAGCAGTTCTTC.

The chain links TRBV6-5 to TRBJ1-1; perhaps TRBD1 as D (6 bases). Trimming left V 1 base short and J 5 bases short, with 11 bases between. CDR3 size: 14 residues. Germline CDR1 reads MNHEY; CDR2 reads SVGAGI. The CDR3 spells CASSYFGGLTEAFF. The CDR3 bases are TGTGCCAGCAGTTACTTCGGGGGCTTAACTGAAGCTTTCTTT.

This clone was seen only once. This chain joins TRBV28 and TRBJ1-1; no clear D gene. Per germline, CDR1 MDHEN and CDR2 SYDVKM. The CDR3 consists of 13 residues. Trimming pared 11 bases from V and 1 base from J, leaving 14 bases between. The CDR3 loop is CASWTIQNTEAFF. CDR3 sequence (DNA): TGTGCCTCCTGGACCATCCAGAACACTGAAGCTTTCTTT. Using reference TRBV28 and TRBJ1-1 for the parts outside the CDR3, the full variable domain is DVKVTQSSRYLVKRTGEKVFLECVQDMDHENMFWYRQDPGLGLRLIYFSYDVKMKEKGDIPEGYSVSREKKERFSLILESASTNQTSMYLCASWTIQNTEAFFGQGTRLTVV.

The V and J genes are TRBV2 and TRBJ2-7; 8 bases are shared with TRBD1. This CDR3 is 14 amino acids long. V shed 6 bases, J shed 2 bases, and the junction held 6 bases outside the gene matches. Germline lookup yields CDR1 SNHLY and CDR2 FYNNEI. The CDR3 nucleotides read TGTGCCAGCAGAGATGGACAGGGACCCTACGAGCAGTACTTC. Amino acids: CASRDGQGPYEQYF. The full variable domain, with the rest looked up from reference TRBV2 and TRBJ2-7, is EPEVTQTPSHQVTQMGQEVILRCVPISNHLYFYWYRQILGQKVEFLVSFYNNEISEKSEIFDDQFSVERPDGSNFTLKIRSTKLEDSAMYFCASRDGQGPYEQYFGPGTRLTVT.

The chain carries TRBV5-4 and TRBJ1-5; D unclear. Trimming took off 4 bases at V and 5 bases at J, with 16 bases between the two ends. The CDR3 length is 15 residues. CDR1 is SGHNT and CDR2 is YYREEE in the germline V gene (reference sequence). In DNA form, the CDR3 reads TGTGCCAGCAGCCCTGAATGGGTGGGTGATCAGCCCCAGCATTTT. Protein: CASSPEWVGDQPQHF.

The genes are TRBV7-2 and TRBJ2-3, with D unresolved. The CDR3 has 13 residues. V was pared by 6 bases and J by 2 bases, with 9 bases between. Per germline, CDR1 SGHTA and CDR2 FQGNSA. The DNA of the CDR3 is TGTGCCAGCAGTTCGGACCTCACAGATACGCAGTATTTT. This sequence encodes CASSSDLTDTQYF.

The chain carries TRBV30 and TRBJ2-7; D call uncertain. Per germline, CDR1 GTSNPN and CDR2 SVGIG (reference sequence). The CDR3 sequence is 12 residues long. Trimming took off 3 bases at V and 11 bases at J, with 17 bases between the two ends. The CDR3 bases are TGTGCCTGGAGCAAGTTGGACCGAAGAGAGTACTTC. Translating gives CAWSKLDRREYF.